The present entry profiles one T cell receptor beta chain with its context. This record comes from a study of blood T cell repertoires in COVID-19. Study summary: T cells, B-cell-depleted T cells, or PBMCs supplied cDNA or gDNA.

V lost 4 bases to trimming and J lost 5 bases; unmatched junction nucleotides: 6. Germline values: CDR1 SNHLY, CDR2 FYNNEI. CDR3 size: 15 residues. The authors' processing: The assay estimated nucleated cells by amplifying reference gene primers. Only in-frame clones appear in the TCRdb table, and some are missing; sequencing was by immunoSEQ multiplex PCR. The DNA gave D and trimming, while V, J and clone size come from that table. The sample contains tens of thousands of clones, about 91% of which appear only once. This TCR was recovered from a man aged 55-75 years with acute or convalescent COVID-19. The chain carries TRBV2 and TRBJ2-5; TRBD2 matches 11 bases. Material: peripheral blood. CDR3 nucleotide sequence: TGTGCCAGCAGTGGGCTAGCGGGAGGAAAGGAGACCCAGTACTTC. Protein: CASSGLAGGKETQYF.